This entry is about one T cell receptor (beta chain). What this receptor recognizes is not known. No qualities accompany the bases; no much larger clone lies one base away. This record comes from a study of control samples from healthy donors and cancer patients (dated by TCRdb to 2019 to 2021). The germline V gene gives CDR1 as SNHLY and CDR2 as FYNNEI. The junction carries 6 bases between V and J, which are trimmed by 0 bases and 10 bases respectively. The CDR3 spans 11 residues, from the cysteine through the phenylalanine. Left in the record is the CDR3 DNA by itself, 33 bases read in frame from the first base. The library relied on the immunoSEQ multiplex PCR assay. TCRdb provides this immuneACCESS table in a form limited to in-frame rearrangements. Some clones are lacking; in checked studies, under half of them reflect an unresolved V gene, and why the rest are absent is not known. This sample comprises about 130,000 clones, roughly 94% of them detected only once. The ten most abundant clones make up approximately 15% of the sample.

This TCR was sampled from a man aged 60 to 69 with colorectal cancer. The chain employs TRBV2 and TRBJ1-1; too little of a D gene remains to name it. The source material was PBMCs. For the CDR3, the sequence is CASSEAWGAFF. The nucleotides are TGTGCCAGCAGTGAAGCGTGGGGAGCTTTCTTT.